In its sample, the clone carrying this TCR beta chain was seen a few times. As yet, its antigen is unknown. The CDR3 is made up of 15 amino acids. V lost 1 base to trimming and J lost 8 bases; unmatched junction nucleotides: 3. CDR1 and CDR2 from the germline V gene are SQVTM and ANQGSEA. The record originates from a study of blood T cells in healthy people across ages. About the research overall: T cells yielded about one barcoded beta molecule per two cells through template switching.

The use of a sample-barcoded 5' primer and a J-beta primer mix characterized a second PCR of roughly 6 to 11 cycles. A 12-random-nucleotide template-switch adaptor tagged each cDNA molecule. One entry per CDR3 protein results from TCRdb running MiXCR on the 5' RACE reads. Of 920,000 or so distinct CDR3 sequences in the sample, 40% to 45% were seen once. Study-level results: Diversity of TCR beta correlated strongly with naive T cell percentage.

Healthy Caucasian individuals from Russia aged about 6 to 95 were enrolled as donors. This chain connects TRBV29-1 to TRBJ2-1; 15 bases agree with TRBD2. The sequence derives from a woman aged 60-75 years in good health. Source material: blood. The CDR3, as DNA: TGCAGCGTTGAAGCCGGACTAGCGGGAGGGGATGAGCAGTTCTTC. Translation: CSVEAGLAGGDEQFF.